A single sample is the source of the 17 T cell receptor beta chains below, sequenced in a study of vaccination effects on CD4 cells after COVID-19. No antigen has been assigned to these receptors. ViraFEST used viral peptide pools to expand antigen-specific CD4+ T cells before sequencing. When around 9 days of culture had elapsed, CD4+ T cells were isolated. Vaccine administered to participants consisted of two doses of either BNT162b2 or mRNA-1273. Sequencing used immunoSEQ multiplex PCR; TCRdb keeps in-frame clones, though not all of them. The table lists more than 65,000 clones, over 70% of them singletons, with 0.95% to 1.5% in the top ten. The specimen comprised CD4+ T cells from PBMCs cultured with HCoV-229E spike peptides, sampled after COVID-19 vaccination. The receptor source for this set is a human donor who received a COVID-19 vaccine.

The sample holds one count of this clone. This sequence joins TRBV11-2 and TRBJ2-1; 9 bases align to TRBD2. The CDR3 contains 14 residues. V lost 4 bases to trimming and J lost 9 bases; unmatched junction nucleotides: 7. CDR1 is SGHAT, CDR2 FQNNGV, per germline. The CDR3 region has the DNA TGTGCCAGCAGCTCGCTAGCGGGGTACGGTGAGCAGTTCTTC. Its protein product is CASSSLAGYGEQFF.

The chain has TRBV14 and TRBJ1-1, with D possibly being TRBD1 (6 bases). The germline gives CDR1 SGHDN, CDR2 FVKESK. V lost 1 base and J lost 7, with 16 bases in between. The CDR3 has 15 amino acids. This chain's CDR3 is CASSQAGGRGFEAFF. The CDR3 DNA reads as TGTGCCAGCAGCCAAGCGGGGGGCCGAGGGTTTGAAGCTTTCTTT.

The CDR3 loop is CASSPPGRDSYGYTF. CDR3 nucleotides: TGTGCCAGCTCACCACCCGGCAGGGATTCCTATGGCTACACCTTC. The chain couples TRBV18 to TRBJ1-2; tentatively, D is TRBD1 (5 bases). Germline V gives CDR1 KGHSH, CDR2 LQKENI. CDR3 length: 15 residues. The ends were cut back, 0 bases at V and 4 bases at J, with 12 bases in the middle.

V is TRBV29-1 and J is TRBJ2-5; D is perhaps TRBD2 (6 bases). V lost 2 bases to trimming and J lost 4 bases, with 8 bases between them. The V gene's germline CDR1 is SQVTM and CDR2 ANQGSEA. This CDR3 is built from 12 residues. In nucleotides, the CDR3 is TGCAGCGTTGAATCGGGGGTAGAGACCCAGTACTTC. Protein: CSVESGVETQYF.

The chain joins TRBV19 to TRBJ1-1; no reliable D call. The CDR3 has 15 amino acids. The germline CDR1 and CDR2 sequences are LNHDA and SQIVND (reference sequence). V lost 3 bases and J 2 bases, leaving 13 bases between the germline ends. The CDR3 loop reads CASSITAGSNTEAFF. The CDR3 DNA reads TGTGCCAGTAGTATTACTGCGGGCAGCAACACTGAAGCTTTCTTT.

V is TRBV6-1 and J is TRBJ1-2; D is undetermined. Germline-derived CDR1 and CDR2 are MNHNS and SASEGT. Trimming pared 2 bases from V and 8 bases from J, leaving 12 bases between. This CDR3 is built from 13 residues. The CDR3 DNA follows: TGTGCCAGCAGTGAATTGGGGTATGGGGGCTACACCTTC. Its translation: CASSELGYGGYTF.

J is TRBJ2-2 and V is TRBV5-1; tentative D call: TRBD2 (6 bases). The length of the CDR3 is 18 residues. The V end was cut by 0 bases, the J end by 4 bases, with 19 bases between. The V gene's germline CDR1 is SGHRS and CDR2 YFSETQ. The CDR3 here is CASSLGATGQGGTGELFF. The CDR3 DNA reads TGCGCCAGCAGCTTGGGGGCGACCGGGCAGGGAGGCACCGGGGAGCTGTTTTTT. The whole variable domain, filled in from reference TRBV5-1 and TRBJ2-2, reads KAGVTQTPRYLIKTRGQQVTLSCSPISGHRSVSWYQQTPGQGLQFLFEYFSETQRNKGNFPGRFSGRQFSNSRSEMNVSTLELGDSALYLCASSLGATGQGGTGELFFGEGSRLTVL.

The chain joins TRBV28 to TRBJ2-3; 8 nucleotides align to TRBD2. J lost 3 bases, V lost 5 bases, and 7 bases had no gene match. This CDR3 spans 15 amino acids. CDR1 is MDHEN and CDR2 is SYDVKM in the germline V gene. The CDR3 coding sequence is TGTGCCAGCAGTCCGGGGGGGCCGAATACAGATACGCAGTATTTT. It codes for CASSPGGPNTDTQYF.

CDR3 loop: CASRGAGGTDTQYF. The CDR3 DNA sequence: TGTGCCAGCAGGGGAGCGGGGGGCACAGATACGCAGTATTTT. This sequence joins TRBV5-6 and TRBJ2-3; 8 positions agree with TRBD2. V lost 5 bases to trimming and J lost 1 base; unmatched junction nucleotides: 3. The CDR3 spans 14 residues. CDR1 and CDR2 (germline): SGHDT, YYEEEE.

V is TRBV5-1 and J is TRBJ2-3; 8 bases are shared with TRBD2. The germline V gene encodes CDR1 SGHRS and CDR2 YFSETQ. The CDR3 loop spans 16 amino acids. Trimming took 4 bases from V and 4 from J; bases not matched to a gene: 11. The CDR3 sequence is CASSPVRGGFPDTQYF. The CDR3, as DNA: TGCGCCAGCAGCCCCGTCCGGGGGGGCTTTCCAGATACGCAGTATTTT.

The chain recombines TRBV7-4 with TRBJ1-3; D is unresolved. CDR3 length: 14 amino acids. Looked up from germline, CDR1 is SGHVT and CDR2 is SQSDAQ. Trimming stripped 3 bases from V and 1 base from J, with 7 bases between. DNA of the CDR3: TGTGCCAGCAGCTTGGGGAGTTCTGGAAACACCATATATTTT. Amino acids: CASSLGSSGNTIYF.

The V gene is TRBV18, the J gene TRBJ1-5; D gene unclear. Trimming took 2 bases from V and 3 from J, leaving 14 bases between them. Per the germline V gene, CDR1 is KGHSH and CDR2 is LQKENI. This CDR3 is built from 16 residues. CDR3 amino acids: CASSPKGSILNQPQHF. In DNA form, the CDR3 reads TGTGCCAGCTCACCAAAAGGCTCAATCCTCAATCAGCCCCAGCATTTT.

The chain combines TRBV10-1 with TRBJ2-5, with TRBD1 identical over 8 bases. This CDR3 comprises 15 residues. Germline V CDR1 and CDR2: WNHNN, SYGVQD (reference sequence). The trim removed 4 bases at V and 2 bases at J, leaving 6 bases unmatched. The CDR3 DNA reads as TGCGCCAGCAGTGCGAGACAGGGGTCGCAAGAGACCCAGTACTTC. This translates into CASSARQGSQETQYF.

The chain employs TRBV25-1 and TRBJ2-7; TRBD1 is a possible D gene (6 bases). Per germline, CDR1 MGHDK and CDR2 SYGVNS. The CDR3 spans 12 residues. V shed 7 bases and J shed 3 bases, with 10 bases lying between them. The CDR3 coding sequence is TGTGCCAGCATCAACAGGGACTACGAGCAGTACGTC. Its translation: CASINRDYEQYV.

The V and J genes are TRBV19 and TRBJ1-3; D possibly corresponds to TRBD1 (5 bases). This CDR3 comprises 15 residues. V was cut by 10 bases and J by 0 bases, with 16 bases left in between. CDR1 is LNHDA, CDR2 SQIVND, per germline (reference sequence). The CDR3 here is CATSFGTNSGNTIYF. CDR3 DNA: TGTGCCACCTCATTTGGGACGAACTCTGGAAACACCATATATTTT.

The chain couples TRBV9 to TRBJ1-3, with TRBD1 matching over 7 bases. The CDR3 is made up of 14 amino acids. Germline loops: CDR1 SGDLS, CDR2 YYNGEE. Trimming at V came to 3 bases and at J to 7 bases, leaving 7 bases not matched to a gene. For the CDR3, the DNA is TGTGCCAGCAGCGGAGGGGGCGCGTCTAACACCATATATTTT. This codes for CASSGGGASNTIYF.

CDR3 in amino acids: CATSRDGGTEAFF. In DNA form, the CDR3 reads TGTGCCACCAGCAGAGACGGGGGAACTGAAGCTTTCTTT. The rearrangement uses TRBV15 and TRBJ1-1, with D maybe TRBD1 (5 bases). CDR1 and CDR2 (germline): LNHNV, YYDKDF (reference sequence). This CDR3 is 13 amino acids long. Deletions cut 0 bases from V and 5 bases from J, with 7 bases between.